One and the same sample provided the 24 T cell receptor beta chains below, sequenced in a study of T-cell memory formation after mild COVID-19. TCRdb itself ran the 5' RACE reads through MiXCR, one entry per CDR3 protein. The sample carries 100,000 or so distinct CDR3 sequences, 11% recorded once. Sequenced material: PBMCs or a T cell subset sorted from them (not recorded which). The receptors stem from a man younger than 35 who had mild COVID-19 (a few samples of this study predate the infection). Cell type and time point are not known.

The CDR3 reads CASSQTGTGNTGELFF. The CDR3 nucleotides read TGTGCCAGCAGCCAGACCGGGACGGGGAACACCGGGGAGCTGTTTTTT. The chain joins TRBV7-9 to TRBJ2-2; possibly TRBD1 or TRBD2 for D (5 bases each). Germline V gives CDR1 SEHNR, CDR2 FQNEAQ (reference sequence). The CDR3 is 16 amino acids. Trimming left V 5 bases short and J 1 base short, with 14 bases between.

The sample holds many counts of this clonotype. The CDR3 DNA follows: TGTGCCAGCAGGGTCCTAGGGGGCACAGATACGCAGTATTTT. It encodes CASRVLGGTDTQYF. The chain recombines TRBV6-5 with TRBJ2-3; perhaps TRBD1 as D (5 bases). V was cut by 6 bases and J by 1 base, with 11 bases left in between. The germline CDR1 and CDR2 sequences are MNHEY and SVGAGI. The CDR3 extends over 14 amino acids.

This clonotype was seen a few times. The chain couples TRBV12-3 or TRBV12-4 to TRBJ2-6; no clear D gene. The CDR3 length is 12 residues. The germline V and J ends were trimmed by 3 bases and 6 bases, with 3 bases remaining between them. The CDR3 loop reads CASSFQANVLTF. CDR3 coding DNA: TGTGCCAGCAGTTTTCAGGCCAACGTCCTGACTTTC.

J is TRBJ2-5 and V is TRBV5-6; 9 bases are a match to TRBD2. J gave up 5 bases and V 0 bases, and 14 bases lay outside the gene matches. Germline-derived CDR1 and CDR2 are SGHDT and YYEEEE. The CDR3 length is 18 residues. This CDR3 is CASSLEGLASGVGETQYF. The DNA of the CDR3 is TGTGCCAGCAGCTTGGAAGGTTTGGCTAGCGGGGTTGGGGAGACCCAGTACTTC.

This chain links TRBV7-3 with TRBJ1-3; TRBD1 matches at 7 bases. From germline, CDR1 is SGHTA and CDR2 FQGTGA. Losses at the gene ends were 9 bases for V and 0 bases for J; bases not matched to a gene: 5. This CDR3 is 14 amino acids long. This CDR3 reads CASPGQRSGNTIYF. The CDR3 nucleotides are TGTGCCAGTCCGGGACAGCGCTCTGGAAACACCATATATTTT.

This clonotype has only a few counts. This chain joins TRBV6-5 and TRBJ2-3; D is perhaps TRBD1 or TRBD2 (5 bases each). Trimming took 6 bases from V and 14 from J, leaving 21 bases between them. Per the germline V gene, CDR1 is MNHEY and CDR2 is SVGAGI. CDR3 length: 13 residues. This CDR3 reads CASSLTTGALRYF. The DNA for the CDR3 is TGTGCCAGCAGCCTAACTACCGGGGCCTTACGGTATTTT.

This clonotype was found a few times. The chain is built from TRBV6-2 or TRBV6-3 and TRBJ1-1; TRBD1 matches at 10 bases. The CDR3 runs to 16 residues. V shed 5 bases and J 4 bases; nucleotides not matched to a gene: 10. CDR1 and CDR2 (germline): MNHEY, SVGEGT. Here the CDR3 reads CASSPPGQGSFTEAFF. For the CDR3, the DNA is TGTGCCAGCAGTCCACCGGGACAGGGGTCTTTCACTGAAGCTTTCTTT.

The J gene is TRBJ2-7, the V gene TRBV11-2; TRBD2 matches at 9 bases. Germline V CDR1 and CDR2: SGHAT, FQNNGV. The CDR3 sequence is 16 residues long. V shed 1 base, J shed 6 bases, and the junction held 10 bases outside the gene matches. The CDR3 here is CASSLGEGLASLEQYF. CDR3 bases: TGTGCCAGCAGCTTAGGCGAAGGACTAGCGTCCCTCGAGCAGTACTTC.

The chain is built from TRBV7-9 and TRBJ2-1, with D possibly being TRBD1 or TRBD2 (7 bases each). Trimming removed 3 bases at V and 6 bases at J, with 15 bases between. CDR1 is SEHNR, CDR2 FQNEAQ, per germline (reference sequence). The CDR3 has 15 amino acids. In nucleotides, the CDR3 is TGTGCCAGCAGCTTGGGAGGGGGCGAAGGCAATGAGCAGTTCTTC. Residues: CASSLGGGEGNEQFF.

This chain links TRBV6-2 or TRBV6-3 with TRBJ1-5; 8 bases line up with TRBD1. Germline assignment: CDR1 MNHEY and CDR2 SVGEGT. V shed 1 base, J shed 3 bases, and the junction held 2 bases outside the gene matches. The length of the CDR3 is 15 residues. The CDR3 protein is CASSYLQGVNQPQHF. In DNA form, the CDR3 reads TGTGCCAGCAGTTACTTACAGGGGGTCAATCAGCCCCAGCATTTT.

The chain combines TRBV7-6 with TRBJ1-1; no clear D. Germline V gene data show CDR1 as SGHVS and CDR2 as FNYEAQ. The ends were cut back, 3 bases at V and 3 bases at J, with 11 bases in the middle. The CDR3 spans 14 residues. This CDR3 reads CASSLAAGDTEAFF. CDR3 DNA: TGTGCCAGCAGCTTGGCGGCCGGGGACACTGAAGCTTTCTTT.

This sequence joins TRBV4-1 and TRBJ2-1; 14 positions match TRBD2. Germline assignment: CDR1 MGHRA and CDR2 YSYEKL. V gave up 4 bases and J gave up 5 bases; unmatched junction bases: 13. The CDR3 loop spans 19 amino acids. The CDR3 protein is CASSPTGLAGGLLHNEQFF. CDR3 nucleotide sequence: TGCGCCAGCAGCCCGACTGGACTAGCGGGGGGACTCCTCCACAATGAGCAGTTCTTC.

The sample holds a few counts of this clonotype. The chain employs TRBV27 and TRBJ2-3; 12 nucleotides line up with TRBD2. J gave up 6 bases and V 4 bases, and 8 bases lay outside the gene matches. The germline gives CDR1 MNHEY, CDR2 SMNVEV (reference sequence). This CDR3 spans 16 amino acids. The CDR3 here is CASSYLAGGPGDTQYF. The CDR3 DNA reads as TGTGCCAGCAGTTACCTAGCGGGGGGGCCCGGGGATACGCAGTATTTT.

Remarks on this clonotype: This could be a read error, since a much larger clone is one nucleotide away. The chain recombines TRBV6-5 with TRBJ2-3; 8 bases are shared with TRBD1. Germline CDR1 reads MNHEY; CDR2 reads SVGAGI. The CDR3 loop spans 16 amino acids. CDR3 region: CANSDSGQAMRDTQYF. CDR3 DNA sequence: TGTGCCAACAGTGACTCGGGACAGGCTATGCGGGATACGCAGTATTTT.

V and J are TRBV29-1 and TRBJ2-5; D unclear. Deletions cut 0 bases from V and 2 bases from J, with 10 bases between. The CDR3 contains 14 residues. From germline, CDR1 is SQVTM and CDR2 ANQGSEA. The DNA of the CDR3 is TGCAGCGTTGAAGACCAGACGGAGCAAGAGACCCAGTACTTC. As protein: CSVEDQTEQETQYF.

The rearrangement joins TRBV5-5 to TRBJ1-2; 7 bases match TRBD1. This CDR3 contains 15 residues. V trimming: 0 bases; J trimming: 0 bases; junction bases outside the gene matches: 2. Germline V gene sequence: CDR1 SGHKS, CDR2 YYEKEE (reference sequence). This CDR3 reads CASSLEGGPNYGYTF. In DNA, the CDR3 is TGTGCCAGCAGCTTGGAAGGGGGCCCTAACTATGGCTACACCTTC.

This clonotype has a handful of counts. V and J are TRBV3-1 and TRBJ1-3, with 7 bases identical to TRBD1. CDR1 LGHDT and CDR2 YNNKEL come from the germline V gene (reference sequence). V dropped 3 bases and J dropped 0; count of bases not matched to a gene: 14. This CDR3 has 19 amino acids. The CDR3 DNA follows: TGTGCCAGCAGCCACTTCCTCGGACAGGATGGCTCCTCTGGAAACACCATATATTTT. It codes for CASSHFLGQDGSSGNTIYF.

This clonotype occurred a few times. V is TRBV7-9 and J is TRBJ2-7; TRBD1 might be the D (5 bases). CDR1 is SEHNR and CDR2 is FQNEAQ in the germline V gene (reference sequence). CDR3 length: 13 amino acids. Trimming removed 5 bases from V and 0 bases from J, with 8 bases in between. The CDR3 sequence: CASSPDSSYEQYF. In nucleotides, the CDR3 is TGTGCCAGCAGCCCCGACAGCTCCTACGAGCAGTACTTC.

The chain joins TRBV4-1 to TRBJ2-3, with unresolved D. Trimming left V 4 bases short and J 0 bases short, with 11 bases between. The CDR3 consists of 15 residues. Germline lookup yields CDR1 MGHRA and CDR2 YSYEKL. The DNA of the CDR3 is TGCGCCAGCAGCCCAAGATACGTAAGCACAGATACGCAGTATTTT. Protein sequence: CASSPRYVSTDTQYF.

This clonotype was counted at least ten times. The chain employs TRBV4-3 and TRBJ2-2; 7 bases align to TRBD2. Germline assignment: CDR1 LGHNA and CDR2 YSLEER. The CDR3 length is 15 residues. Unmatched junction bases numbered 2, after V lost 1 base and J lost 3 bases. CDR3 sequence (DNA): TGCGCCAGCAGCCAAGTCCGGGGGGACACCGGGGAGCTGTTTTTT. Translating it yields CASSQVRGDTGELFF.

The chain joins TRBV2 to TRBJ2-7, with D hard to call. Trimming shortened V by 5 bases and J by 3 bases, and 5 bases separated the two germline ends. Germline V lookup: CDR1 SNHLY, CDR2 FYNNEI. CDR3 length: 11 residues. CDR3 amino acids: CASSSNYEQYF. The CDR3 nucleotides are TGTGCCAGCAGTTCCAACTACGAGCAGTACTTC.

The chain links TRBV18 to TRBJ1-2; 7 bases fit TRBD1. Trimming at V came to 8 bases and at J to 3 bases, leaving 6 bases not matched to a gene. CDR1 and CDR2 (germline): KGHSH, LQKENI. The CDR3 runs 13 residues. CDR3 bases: TGTGCCAGCGACAGGGAGCGCCACTATGGCTACACCTTC. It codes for CASDRERHYGYTF. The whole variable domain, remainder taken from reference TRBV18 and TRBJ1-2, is NAGVMQNPRHLVRRRGQEARLRCSPMKGHSHVYWYRQLPEEGLKFMVYLQKENIIDESGMPKERFSAEFPKEGPSILRIQQVVRGDSAAYFCASDRERHYGYTFGSGTRLTVV.

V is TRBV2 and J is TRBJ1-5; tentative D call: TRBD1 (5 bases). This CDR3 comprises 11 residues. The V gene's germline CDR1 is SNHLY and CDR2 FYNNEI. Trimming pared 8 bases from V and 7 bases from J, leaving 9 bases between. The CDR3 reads CASGDSQPQHF. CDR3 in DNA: TGTGCCAGCGGAGACAGCCAGCCCCAGCATTTT.

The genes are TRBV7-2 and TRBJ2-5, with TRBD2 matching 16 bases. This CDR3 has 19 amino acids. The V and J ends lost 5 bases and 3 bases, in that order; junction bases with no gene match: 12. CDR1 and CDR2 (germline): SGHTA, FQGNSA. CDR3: CASSPPSGTSGGAEETQYF. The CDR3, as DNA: TGTGCCAGCAGCCCACCGTCCGGGACTAGCGGGGGGGCCGAAGAGACCCAGTACTTC.